The rows below give T cell receptor beta chains drawn from one sample of a study of T cell repertoires in cytomegalovirus infection. TCRdb reprocessed the reads via MiXCR and lists one record per CDR3 protein. The data show about 60,000 distinct CDR3 sequences, around 30% seen once. These receptors have no known antigen. The sequenced material came from PBMCs, sequenced either directly or after in vitro stimulation (not recorded which). These receptors were collected from a human donor in good health (CMV status not recorded). Some clones in this sample may be carry-over from other donors' samples. CDR3s include the opening cysteine and the closing phenylalanine or tryptophan. A D gene is named only where the DNA matches it firmly. Expanded clones get a size class; other rows say once, few or many, or leave the size out.

abundance,d_gene,v_gene,j_gene,CDR3aa,CDR3nt
few,TRBD1,TRBV29-1,TRBJ1-1,CSSLGGKTEAFF,TGCAGCAGTCTAGGGGGCAAGACTGAAGCTTTCTTT
.,.,TRBV2,TRBJ2-7,CASSEMGYEQYF,TGTGCCAGCAGTGAAATGGGCTACGAGCAGTACTTC
few,.,TRBV11-3,TRBJ1-1,CASSLGVSGNTEAFF,TGTGCCAGCAGCTTAGGAGTTTCGGGGAACACTGAAGCTTTCTTT
.,.,TRBV20-1,TRBJ1-5,CSATLGDLRSGNQPQHF,TGCAGTGCAACCCTGGGGGACCTCAGATCGGGCAATCAGCCCCAGCATTTT
.,.,TRBV12-3/TRBV12-4,TRBJ1-6,CASRPDAYSPLHF,TGTGCCAGCAGACCGGATGCCTATTCACCCCTCCACTTT
.,TRBD1,TRBV5-1,TRBJ2-5,CASSGRTGGEQETQYF,TGCGCCAGCAGCGGGAGGACAGGGGGCGAGCAAGAGACCCAGTACTTC
.,.,TRBV29-1,TRBJ2-1,CSVEDPDEQFF,TGCAGCGTTGAAGATCCCGATGAGCAGTTCTTC
.,.,TRBV6-6,TRBJ2-1,CASRRGDNEQFF,TGTGCCAGCCGACGTGGGGACAATGAGCAGTTCTTC
.,.,TRBV6-2/TRBV6-3,TRBJ2-5,CASRNRVQETQYF,TGTGCCAGCAGGAACAGGGTCCAAGAGACCCAGTACTTC
few,TRBD2,TRBV7-2,TRBJ2-3,CASSSSGGSRTDTQYF,TGTGCCAGCAGCTCAAGCGGGGGGTCGCGCACAGATACGCAGTATTTT
few,.,TRBV6-2/TRBV6-3,TRBJ2-1,CASSYFLTGPNIYNEQFF,TGTGCCAGCAGTTACTTTTTGACAGGCCCCAATATCTACAATGAGCAGTTCTTC
.,TRBD1,TRBV28,TRBJ1-4,CASSSPTGTGDEKLFF,TGTGCCAGCAGTTCACCAACCGGGACAGGGGACGAAAAACTGTTTTTT
.,TRBD1,TRBV4-1,TRBJ1-1,CASSHLKLGQGETEAFF,TGCGCCAGCAGCCATCTCAAACTGGGGCAGGGGGAGACTGAAGCTTTCTTT
.,.,TRBV19,TRBJ1-1,CASSTGDRIMNTEAFF,TGTGCCAGTAGTACCGGGGATAGGATCATGAACACTGAAGCTTTCTTT
.,.,TRBV14,TRBJ2-3,CASSPGTVTDTQYF,TGTGCCAGCAGCCCCGGGACTGTCACAGATACGCAGTATTTT
.,TRBD1,TRBV5-1,TRBJ2-7,CASSTGTGVGEQYF,TGCGCCAGCAGCACCGGGACAGGGGTTGGCGAGCAGTACTTC
few,TRBD1,TRBV5-1,TRBJ2-7,CASSPWTGLSYEQYF,TGCGCCAGCAGCCCGTGGACAGGGTTGTCCTACGAGCAGTACTTC
.,TRBD2,TRBV12-3/TRBV12-4,TRBJ2-5,CASSSTTSGKETQYF,TGTGCCAGCAGTTCCACTACTAGCGGGAAAGAGACCCAGTACTTC
once,.,TRBV5-4,TRBJ1-1,CASNTGYGEAFF,TGTGCCAGCAATACAGGGTACGGTGAAGCTTTCTTT
.,.,TRBV12-3/TRBV12-4,TRBJ2-7,CASSLGGAGGEQYF,TGTGCCAGCAGTTTGGGGGGGGCCGGAGGCGAGCAGTACTTC
.,TRBD2,TRBV5-4,TRBJ2-1,CASSLVQREGSYNEQFF,TGTGCCAGCAGCTTGGTTCAGCGGGAGGGCTCCTACAATGAGCAGTTCTTC
.,TRBD2,TRBV19,TRBJ2-1,CASSITSGRAGNEQFF,TGTGCCAGTAGTATAACTAGCGGGAGGGCCGGCAATGAGCAGTTCTTC
few,TRBD1,TRBV6-2/TRBV6-3,TRBJ2-7,CASSLGQGRIYEQYF,TGTGCCAGCAGTTTGGGACAGGGGCGGATCTACGAGCAGTACTTC
few,.,TRBV7-2,TRBJ1-1,CASSLARGITEAFF,TGTGCCAGCAGCTTAGCCCGGGGGATAACTGAAGCTTTCTTT
.,TRBD2,TRBV29-1,TRBJ2-1,CSVEGTSGRAAYNEQFF,TGCAGCGTTGAGGGGACTAGCGGGAGGGCGGCCTACAATGAGCAGTTCTTC
few,.,TRBV7-2,TRBJ2-5,CASSLLLVETQYF,TGTGCCAGCAGCTTACTGTTGGTGGAGACCCAGTACTTC
.,TRBD1,TRBV6-6,TRBJ2-2,CASSPDRGTGELFF,TGTGCCAGCAGTCCCGACAGGGGCACCGGGGAGCTGTTTTTT
few,TRBD1,TRBV28,TRBJ1-5,CASSYRTGVQPQHF,TGTGCCAGCAGTTATCGGACAGGGGTTCAGCCCCAGCATTTT
.,TRBD1,TRBV5-5,TRBJ1-2,CASSPTGTVYGYTF,TGTGCCAGCAGCCCGACCGGGACAGTTTATGGCTACACCTTC
.,.,TRBV12-3/TRBV12-4,TRBJ2-1,CASSSPFTEQFF,TGTGCCAGCAGTTCTCCTTTTACTGAGCAGTTCTTC
.,TRBD1,TRBV29-1,TRBJ1-4,CSVDTGTGATKLFF,TGCAGCGTTGACACCGGGACAGGGGCTACAAAACTGTTTTTT
.,.,TRBV5-5,TRBJ2-1,CASTPGLANPREQFF,TGTGCCAGCACCCCTGGGCTAGCGAACCCCAGGGAGCAGTTCTTC
few,TRBD1,TRBV7-6,TRBJ2-7,CASSPTPGGAYEQYF,TGTGCCAGCAGCCCAACCCCAGGGGGAGCCTACGAGCAGTACTTC
.,TRBD1,TRBV7-8,TRBJ1-5,CASSLRQGDQPQHF,TGTGCCAGCAGCCTCCGACAGGGAGATCAGCCCCAGCATTTT
.,.,TRBV4-3,TRBJ2-3,CASSQEAGTDTQYF,TGCGCCAGCAGCCAAGAGGCGGGCACAGATACGCAGTATTTT
.,TRBD2,TRBV12-3/TRBV12-4,TRBJ2-7,CASSQGLAGRYEQYF,TGTGCCAGCAGCCAAGGACTAGCGGGGCGCTACGAGCAGTACTTC
.,.,TRBV19,TRBJ2-1,CASSIIRSSYNEQFF,TGTGCCAGTAGTATAATCCGGAGCTCCTACAATGAGCAGTTCTTC
.,.,TRBV12-5,TRBJ2-1,CASGLVSWGEQGNEQFF,TGTGCTAGTGGTTTGGTATCTTGGGGGGAACAGGGCAATGAGCAGTTCTTC
.,.,TRBV7-9,TRBJ1-1,CASTLGGAPGEAFF,TGTGCCAGCACCCTAGGAGGGGCGCCGGGTGAAGCTTTCTTT
once,.,TRBV27,TRBJ2-1,CASSLGSDYNEQFF,TGTGCCAGCAGTTTGGGTAGCGACTACAATGAGCAGTTCTTC
.,.,TRBV27,TRBJ2-7,CASSFMGF,TGTGCCAGCAGTTTTATGGGCTTC
few,.,TRBV20-1,TRBJ1-5,CSASRIQRNQPQHF,TGCAGTGCGAGTCGAATCCAGCGCAATCAGCCCCAGCATTTT
.,TRBD1,TRBV7-8,TRBJ2-7,CASSTPGQNYEQYF,TGTGCCAGCAGCACACCGGGACAGAACTACGAGCAGTACTTC
few,.,TRBV7-2,TRBJ2-5,CASSLGGRREETQYF,TGTGCCAGCAGCTTAGGAGGTAGAAGGGAAGAGACCCAGTACTTC
.,.,TRBV9,TRBJ1-2,CASSPGGETYGYTF,TGTGCCAGCAGCCCAGGTGGGGAGACCTATGGCTACACCTTC
many,TRBD2,TRBV7-8,TRBJ2-2,CASSPRLAGGPGTGELFF,TGTGCCAGCAGCCCCCGACTAGCGGGGGGGCCCGGGACCGGGGAGCTGTTTTTT
.,TRBD2,TRBV7-9,TRBJ2-7,CASSPVGAGNIYEQYF,TGTGCCAGCAGCCCCGTCGGAGCGGGAAACATTTACGAGCAGTACTTC
.,.,TRBV27,TRBJ2-7,CATYSPTGYEQYF,TGTGCCACCTACTCCCCGACAGGCTACGAGCAGTACTTC
.,TRBD1,TRBV7-8,TRBJ2-1,CASSPRDSYNEQFF,TGTGCCAGCAGCCCCCGGGACAGCTACAATGAGCAGTTCTTC
.,TRBD2,TRBV7-2,TRBJ2-5,CASSLVPGGLETQYF,TGTGCCAGCAGCTTAGTCCCGGGGGGGCTCGAGACCCAGTACTTC
few,TRBD1,TRBV6-2/TRBV6-3,TRBJ2-5,CASSYRQGRQETQYF,TGTGCCAGCAGTTACCGACAGGGGAGGCAAGAGACCCAGTACTTC
.,TRBD1,TRBV15,TRBJ2-7,CATSRGTGGYEQYF,TGTGCCACCAGCAGGGGGACAGGGGGATACGAGCAGTACTTC
.,TRBD1,TRBV30,TRBJ1-2,CAWKDRDGYTF,TGTGCCTGGAAGGACAGGGATGGCTACACCTTC